This TCR beta chain was sequenced in a study of blood T cell repertoires in COVID-19. The CDR3 loop spans 17 amino acids. From germline, CDR1 is MNHEY and CDR2 SVGEGT. J lost 1 base, V lost 2 bases, and 7 bases had no gene match. In the study's own analysis: Amplification of reference gene primers was used by the study to estimate nucleated cell counts. The method was immunoSEQ multiplex PCR; TCRdb's version includes in-frame clones alone and lacks a portion of them. V and J calls and clone size follow that table, whereas D and trimming were derived from the DNA. The sample consists of about half a million clones, roughly 89% of them appearing once.

The TCR originated in a man aged 18 to 35 with COVID-19, enrolled during active disease. Sequencing was carried out using peripheral blood. The V gene is TRBV6-2 or TRBV6-3, the J gene TRBJ2-3; 9 nucleotides align to TRBD2. The CDR3 DNA follows: TGTGCCAGCAGTTACGGGGTTCTAGCGGGGCGCACAGATACGCAGTATTTT. This encodes CASSYGVLAGRTDTQYF.